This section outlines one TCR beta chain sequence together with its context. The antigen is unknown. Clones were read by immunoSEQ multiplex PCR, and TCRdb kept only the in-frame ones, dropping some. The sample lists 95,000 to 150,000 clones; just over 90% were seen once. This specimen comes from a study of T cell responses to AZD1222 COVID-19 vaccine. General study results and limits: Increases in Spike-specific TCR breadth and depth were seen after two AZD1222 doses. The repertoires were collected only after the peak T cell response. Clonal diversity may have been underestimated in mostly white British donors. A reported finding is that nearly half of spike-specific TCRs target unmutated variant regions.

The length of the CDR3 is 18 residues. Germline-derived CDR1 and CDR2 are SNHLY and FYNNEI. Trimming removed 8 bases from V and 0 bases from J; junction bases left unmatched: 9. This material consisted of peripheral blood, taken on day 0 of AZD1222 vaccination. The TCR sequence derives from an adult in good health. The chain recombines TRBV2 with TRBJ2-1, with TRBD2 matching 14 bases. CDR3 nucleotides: TGTGCCAGCGAGGGACTAGCGGGAGCCACGAGCTCCTACAATGAGCAGTTCTTC. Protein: CASEGLAGATSSYNEQFF.